Presented here are 17 T cell receptor beta chains from one specimen sequenced in a study of blood T cell repertoires in COVID-19. Some clones are missing from TCRdb's copy, which holds only in-frame ones; the method was immunoSEQ multiplex PCR. The table records about 150,000 clones, approximately 90% of them present only once. The sample was PBMCs or T cells enriched from blood (not recorded which). These receptors were obtained from a woman aged 35 to 49 who had been exposed to COVID-19.

This chain joins TRBV9 and TRBJ2-2; 7 bases map to TRBD1. CDR1 and CDR2 (germline): SGDLS, YYNGEE. The ends lost 0 bases at V and 2 bases at J; junction bases unmatched: 7. The CDR3 totals 17 residues. The CDR3 coding sequence is TGTGCCAGCAGCGTAGAGTCCGGGACAGTTAACACCGGGGAGCTGTTTTTT. Translation: CASSVESGTVNTGELFF.

The gene calls are TRBV18 and TRBJ1-1; weak D call: TRBD1 (6 bases). V gave up 4 bases and J gave up 1 base, with 10 bases separating them. Germline CDR1 KGHSH, CDR2 LQKENI. This CDR3 comprises 14 residues. DNA of the CDR3: TGTGCCAGCTCACTAGGGACACCGAACACTGAAGCTTTCTTT. Its protein product is CASSLGTPNTEAFF.

The chain carries TRBV7-6 and TRBJ2-2; 8 nucleotides align to TRBD2. The CDR3 runs 16 residues. CDR1 SGHVS and CDR2 FNYEAQ come from the germline V gene. Trimming at V came to 5 bases and at J to 4 bases, leaving 9 bases not matched to a gene. DNA for the CDR3: TGTGCCAGCAGCCGGGGACTAGACGGTCGCACCGGGGAGCTGTTTTTT. It yields the protein CASSRGLDGRTGELFF. Full variable domain (remainder filled in from reference TRBV7-6 and TRBJ2-2): GAGVSQSPRYKVTKRGQDVALRCDPISGHVSLYWYRQALGQGPEFLTYFNYEAQQDKSGLPNDRFSAERPEGSISTLTIQRTEQRDSAMYRCASSRGLDGRTGELFFGEGSRLTVL.

This chain uses TRBV19 with TRBJ1-6, with D possibly being TRBD1 (5 bases). The germline CDR1 and CDR2 sequences are LNHDA and SQIVND (reference sequence). V lost 5 bases and J lost 8, with 7 bases in between. This CDR3 is 12 amino acids long. The CDR3 is CASSSRDSPLHF. CDR3 DNA sequence: TGTGCCAGTAGTTCCAGGGATTCACCCCTCCACTTT.

The chain recombines TRBV21-1 with TRBJ1-6; TRBD1, the table's D call, was not compared with the DNA. TRBV21-1 is a pseudogene segment. There are 18 residues in the CDR3. CDR3 nucleotides: TGTGCCAGCAGCAATGGTGCAGGGCTTAGCTCCTATAATTCACCCCTCCACTTT. This translates into CASSNGAGLSSYNSPLHF.

CDR3 loop: CASSQPQGNQPQHF. Here the CDR3 DNA reads TGCGCCAGCAGCCAACCCCAGGGCAATCAGCCCCAGCATTTT. The genes are TRBV4-1 and TRBJ1-5; D unresolved. The CDR3 runs to 14 residues. The germline gives CDR1 MGHRA, CDR2 YSYEKL. Trimming cost V 2 bases and J 2 bases, with 7 bases left between them.

In regard to this clone: Other DNA sequences in the same sample also yield this CDR3. The V gene is TRBV2, the J gene TRBJ1-1; D not certain. The V gene lost 2 bases and the J gene lost 4 bases, with 8 bases spanning the gap. CDR1 and CDR2 from the germline V gene are SNHLY and FYNNEI. The CDR3 runs 13 residues. The CDR3 here is CASSEYGGTEAFF. In DNA, the CDR3 is TGTGCCAGCAGTGAATATGGAGGCACTGAAGCTTTCTTT.

The chain employs TRBV7-2 and TRBJ1-3, with D possibly being TRBD1 (6 bases). In germline, CDR1 is SGHTA, CDR2 FQGNSA. This CDR3 comprises 15 residues. V lost 5 bases and J lost 3, with 14 bases in between. The CDR3 reads CASSQVQGFGNTIYF. In DNA form, the CDR3 reads TGTGCCAGCAGCCAAGTTCAGGGGTTTGGAAACACCATATATTTT.

The J gene is TRBJ2-1, the V gene TRBV12-3 or TRBV12-4; the match to TRBD1 covers 7 bases. This CDR3 is 13 amino acids long. V dropped 1 base and J dropped 14; count of bases not matched to a gene: 8. The CDR3 DNA sequence: TGTGCCAGCAGTTTAGGGACAGGCCAGATAAAGTTCTTC. Amino acid sequence: CASSLGTGQIKFF.

On this clone: The same CDR3 can be traced to other DNA sequences in this sample. The rearrangement links TRBV9 to TRBJ1-6; D not resolved. Trimming left V 0 bases short and J 5 bases short, with 3 bases between. Germline V gene data show CDR1 as SGDLS and CDR2 as YYNGEE. The CDR3 has 13 amino acids. The CDR3 reads CASSVGDNSPLHF. DNA for the CDR3: TGTGCCAGCAGCGTAGGAGATAATTCACCCCTCCACTTT.

In its sample, this clone was seen once. The chain joins TRBV15 to TRBJ2-6; D is ambiguous. V was trimmed by 0 bases and J by 2 bases, leaving 5 bases between them. The CDR3 totals 15 residues. The V gene's germline CDR1 is LNHNV and CDR2 YYDKDF (reference sequence). CDR3 nucleotide sequence: TGTGCCACCAGCAGAGATCGAGCTGGGGCCAACGTCCTGACTTTC. Encoded protein: CATSRDRAGANVLTF.

The chain joins TRBV2 to TRBJ1-1; 7 positions match TRBD1. The germline V gene has CDR1 SNHLY and CDR2 FYNNEI. V lost 6 bases to trimming and J lost 3 bases; unmatched junction nucleotides: 7. The CDR3 spans 14 residues. The CDR3 DNA reads TGTGCCAGCAGACCGAGGACAGGTTACACTGAAGCTTTCTTT. It codes for CASRPRTGYTEAFF.

The rearrangement links TRBV28 to TRBJ2-7; 11 bases line up with TRBD2. J lost 2 bases, V lost 1 base, and 10 bases had no gene match. The length of the CDR3 is 18 residues. Germline V gives CDR1 MDHEN, CDR2 SYDVKM. CDR3 region: CASSLFWVQTSGAYEQYF. In nucleotides, the CDR3 is TGTGCCAGCAGTTTATTTTGGGTACAGACTAGCGGGGCCTACGAGCAGTACTTC.

The gene calls are TRBV4-3 and TRBJ1-6; D unclear. In germline, CDR1 is LGHNA, CDR2 YSLEER. V dropped 0 bases and J dropped 5 bases, with 11 bases sitting between them. The CDR3 consists of 16 residues. The CDR3 is CASSQDASQNNSPLHF. The CDR3 DNA reads TGCGCCAGCAGCCAAGACGCCAGTCAAAATAATTCACCCCTCCACTTT.

The chain carries TRBV29-1 and TRBJ2-5; a possible D gene is TRBD1 (6 bases). The germline gives CDR1 SQVTM, CDR2 ANQGSEA. This CDR3 is 12 amino acids long. V gave up 7 bases and J gave up 2 bases, with 11 bases separating them. The CDR3 protein is CSASTGQETQYF. CDR3 sequence (DNA): TGCAGCGCATCGACAGGTCAAGAGACCCAGTACTTC. The full variable domain, completed using reference TRBV29-1 and TRBJ2-5, is SAVISQKPSRDICQRGTSLTIQCQVDSQVTMMFWYRQQPGQSLTLIATANQGSEATYESGFVIDKFPISRPNLTFSTLTVSNMSPEDSSIYLCSASTGQETQYFGPGTRLLVL.

The chain links TRBV27 to TRBJ1-1, with D unclear. Looked up from germline, CDR1 is MNHEY and CDR2 is SMNVEV (reference sequence). Trimming stripped 1 base from V and 0 bases from J, with 6 bases between. The CDR3 runs 14 residues. In nucleotides, the CDR3 is TGTGCCAGCAGTTTATTAGCGGTGAACACTGAAGCTTTCTTT. It specifies CASSLLAVNTEAFF.

The chain employs TRBV11-3 and TRBJ2-7; TRBD2 matches at 7 bases. Germline CDR1 SGHNT, CDR2 YENEEA. The V segment lost 5 bases and the J segment 5 bases; nucleotides outside the gene matches: 12. This CDR3 is built from 15 residues. Here the CDR3 reads CASSPHGGSKNEQYF. The CDR3 DNA is TGTGCCAGCAGCCCGCACGGGGGGTCTAAGAACGAGCAGTACTTC. Looking up the rest from reference TRBV11-3 and TRBJ2-7 gives the full variable domain: EAGVVQSPRYKIIEKKQPVAFWCNPISGHNTLYWYLQNLGQGPELLIRYENEEAVDDSQLPKDRFSAERLKGVDSTLKIQPAELGDSAVYLCASSPHGGSKNEQYFGPGTRLTVT.